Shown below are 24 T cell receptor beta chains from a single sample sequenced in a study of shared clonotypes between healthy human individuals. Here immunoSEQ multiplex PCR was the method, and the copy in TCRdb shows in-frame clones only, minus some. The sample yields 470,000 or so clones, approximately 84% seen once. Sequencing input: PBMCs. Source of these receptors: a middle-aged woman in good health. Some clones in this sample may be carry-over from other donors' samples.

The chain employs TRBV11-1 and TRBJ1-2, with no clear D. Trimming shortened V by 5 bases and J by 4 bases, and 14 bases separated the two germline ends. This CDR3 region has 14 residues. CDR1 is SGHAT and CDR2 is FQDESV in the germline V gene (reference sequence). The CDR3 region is CASSLSRDSYGYTF. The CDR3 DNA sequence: TGTGCCAGCAGCCTCAGTCGGGATAGCTATGGCTACACCTTC.

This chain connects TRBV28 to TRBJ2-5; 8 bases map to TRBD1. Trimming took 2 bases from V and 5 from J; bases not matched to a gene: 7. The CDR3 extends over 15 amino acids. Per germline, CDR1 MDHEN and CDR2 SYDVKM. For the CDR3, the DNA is TGTGCCAGCAGTTTACTGGACAGGGACAGTGAGACCCAGTACTTC. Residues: CASSLLDRDSETQYF.

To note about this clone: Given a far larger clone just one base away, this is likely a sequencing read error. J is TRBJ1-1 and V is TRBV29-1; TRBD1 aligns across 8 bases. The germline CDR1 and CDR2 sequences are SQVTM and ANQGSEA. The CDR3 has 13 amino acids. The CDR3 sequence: CIAGQGMNTEAFF. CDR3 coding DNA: TGCATCGCAGGACAGGGAATGAACACTGAAGCTTTCTTT.

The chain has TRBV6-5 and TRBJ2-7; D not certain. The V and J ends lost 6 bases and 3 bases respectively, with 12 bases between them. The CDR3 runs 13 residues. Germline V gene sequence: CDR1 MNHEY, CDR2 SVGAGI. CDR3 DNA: TGTGCCAGCAGCCGCAGCAATTTCTACGAGCAGTACTTC. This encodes CASSRSNFYEQYF.

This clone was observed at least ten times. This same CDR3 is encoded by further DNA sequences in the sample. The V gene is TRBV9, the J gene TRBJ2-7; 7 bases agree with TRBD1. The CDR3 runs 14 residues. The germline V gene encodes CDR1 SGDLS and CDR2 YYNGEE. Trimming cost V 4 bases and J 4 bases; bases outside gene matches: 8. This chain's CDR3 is CASSPGPGGYEQYF. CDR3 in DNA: TGTGCCAGCAGCCCTGGTCCAGGGGGTTACGAGCAGTACTTC.

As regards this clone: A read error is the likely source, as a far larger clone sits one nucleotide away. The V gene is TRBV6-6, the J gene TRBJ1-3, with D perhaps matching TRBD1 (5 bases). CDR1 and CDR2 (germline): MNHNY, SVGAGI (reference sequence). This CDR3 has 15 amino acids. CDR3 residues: CASSWRGISGNAIYF. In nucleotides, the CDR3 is TGTGCCAGCAGTTGGAGGGGCATCTCTGGAAACGCCATATATTTT.

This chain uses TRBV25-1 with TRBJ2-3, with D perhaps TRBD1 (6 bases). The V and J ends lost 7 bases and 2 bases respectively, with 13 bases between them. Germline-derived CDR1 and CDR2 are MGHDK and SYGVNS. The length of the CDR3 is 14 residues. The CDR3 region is CASTAGTSTDTQYF. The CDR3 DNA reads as TGTGCCAGCACCGCCGGGACATCCACAGATACGCAGTATTTT.

CDR3 in DNA: TGTGCCAGCAGCTTAGATCGGAAAGGCACAGATACGCAGTATTTT. It translates to CASSLDRKGTDTQYF. This rearrangement joins TRBV11-2 to TRBJ2-3, with D unclear. With 0 bases removed from V and 1 base from J, the gap between germline ends came to 8 bases. Germline V gene data show CDR1 as SGHAT and CDR2 as FQNNGV. The CDR3 has 15 residues.

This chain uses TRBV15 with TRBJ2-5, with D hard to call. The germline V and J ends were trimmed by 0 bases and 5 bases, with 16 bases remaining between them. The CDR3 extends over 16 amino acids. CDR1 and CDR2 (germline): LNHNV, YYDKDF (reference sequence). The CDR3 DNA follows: TGTGCCACCAGCAGAGATCTATCAGGCCTCGGGGAGACCCAGTACTTC. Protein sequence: CATSRDLSGLGETQYF.

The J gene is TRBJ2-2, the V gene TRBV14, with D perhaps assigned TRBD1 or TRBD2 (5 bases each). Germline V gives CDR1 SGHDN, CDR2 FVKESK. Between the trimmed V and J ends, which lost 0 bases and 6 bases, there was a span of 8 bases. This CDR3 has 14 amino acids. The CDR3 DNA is TGTGCCAGCAGCCAAGACGGGACCGCCGGGGAGCTGTTTTTT. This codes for CASSQDGTAGELFF.

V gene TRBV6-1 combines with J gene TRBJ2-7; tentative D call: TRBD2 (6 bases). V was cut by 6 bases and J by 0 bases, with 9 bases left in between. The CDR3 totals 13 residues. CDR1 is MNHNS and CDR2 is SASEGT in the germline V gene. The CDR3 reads CASRRGSSYEQYF. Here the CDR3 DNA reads TGTGCCAGCAGGCGGGGCAGCTCCTACGAGCAGTACTTC.

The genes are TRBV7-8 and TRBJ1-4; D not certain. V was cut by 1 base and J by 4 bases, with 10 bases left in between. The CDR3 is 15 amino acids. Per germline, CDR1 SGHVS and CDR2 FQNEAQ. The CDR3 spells CASSLGLNLNEKLFF. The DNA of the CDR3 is TGTGCCAGCAGCTTAGGACTGAACCTTAATGAAAAACTGTTTTTT.

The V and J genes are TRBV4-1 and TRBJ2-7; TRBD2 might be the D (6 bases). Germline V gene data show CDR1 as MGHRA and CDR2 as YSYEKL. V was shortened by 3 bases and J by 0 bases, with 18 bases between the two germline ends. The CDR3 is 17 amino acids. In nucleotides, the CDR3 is TGCGCCAGCAGCCAGGGAGCCATCGGGGGACGCTCCTACGAGCAGTACTTC. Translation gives CASSQGAIGGRSYEQYF.

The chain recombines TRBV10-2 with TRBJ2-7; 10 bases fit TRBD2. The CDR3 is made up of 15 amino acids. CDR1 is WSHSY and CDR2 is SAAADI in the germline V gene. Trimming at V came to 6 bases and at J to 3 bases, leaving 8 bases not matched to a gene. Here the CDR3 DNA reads TGCGCCAGCAGGGCTCTAGCGGGAGTAGGCTACGAGCAGTACTTC. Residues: CASRALAGVGYEQYF.

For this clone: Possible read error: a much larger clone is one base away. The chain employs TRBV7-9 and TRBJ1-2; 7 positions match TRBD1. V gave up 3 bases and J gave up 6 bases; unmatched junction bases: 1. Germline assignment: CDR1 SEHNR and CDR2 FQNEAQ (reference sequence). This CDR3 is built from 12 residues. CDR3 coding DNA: TGTGCCAGCAGCTTGACAGGGAATGGCTACACCTTC. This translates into CASSLTGNGYTF.

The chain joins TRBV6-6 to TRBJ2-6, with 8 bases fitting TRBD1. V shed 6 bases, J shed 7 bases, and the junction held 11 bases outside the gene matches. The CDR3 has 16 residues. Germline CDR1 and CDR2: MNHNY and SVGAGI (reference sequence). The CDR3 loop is CASSERGQGLANVLTF. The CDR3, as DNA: TGTGCCAGCAGCGAACGCGGACAGGGTTTAGCCAACGTCCTGACTTTC.

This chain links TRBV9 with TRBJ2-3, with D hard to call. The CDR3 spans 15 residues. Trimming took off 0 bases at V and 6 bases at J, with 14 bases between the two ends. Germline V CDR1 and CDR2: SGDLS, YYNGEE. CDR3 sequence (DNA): TGTGCCAGCAGCGTAGGCCCCACCCTCTTCGATACGCAGTATTTT. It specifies CASSVGPTLFDTQYF.

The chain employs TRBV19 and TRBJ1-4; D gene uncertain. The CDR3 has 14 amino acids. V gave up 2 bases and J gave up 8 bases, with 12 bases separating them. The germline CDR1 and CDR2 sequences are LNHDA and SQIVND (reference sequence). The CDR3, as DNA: TGTGCCAGTAGTATACGAAGGGAAGGGGAAAAACTGTTTTTT. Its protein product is CASSIRREGEKLFF. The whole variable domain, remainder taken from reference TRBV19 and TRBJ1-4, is DGGITQSPKYLFRKEGQNVTLSCEQNLNHDAMYWYRQDPGQGLRLIYYSQIVNDFQKGDIAEGYSVSREKKESFPLTVTSAQKNPTAFYLCASSIRREGEKLFFGSGTQLSVL.

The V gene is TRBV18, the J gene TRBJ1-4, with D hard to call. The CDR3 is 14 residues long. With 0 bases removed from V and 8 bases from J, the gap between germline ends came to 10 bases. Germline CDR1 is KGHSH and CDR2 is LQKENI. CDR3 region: CASSPPDSGEKLFF. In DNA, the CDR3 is TGTGCCAGCTCACCACCGGATAGTGGGGAAAAACTGTTTTTT.

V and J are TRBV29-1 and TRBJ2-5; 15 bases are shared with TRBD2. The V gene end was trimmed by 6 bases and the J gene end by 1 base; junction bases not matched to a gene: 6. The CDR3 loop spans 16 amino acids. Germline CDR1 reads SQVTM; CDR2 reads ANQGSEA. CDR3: CSVQRTSGRAQETQYF. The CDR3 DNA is TGCAGCGTCCAAAGGACTAGCGGGAGGGCCCAAGAGACCCAGTACTTC.

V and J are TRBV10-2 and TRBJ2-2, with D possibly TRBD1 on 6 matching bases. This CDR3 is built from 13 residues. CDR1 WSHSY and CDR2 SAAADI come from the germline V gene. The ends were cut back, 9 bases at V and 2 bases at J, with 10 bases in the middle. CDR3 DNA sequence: TGCGCCAGTAGGGACATAAACACCGGGGAGCTGTTTTTT. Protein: CASRDINTGELFF.

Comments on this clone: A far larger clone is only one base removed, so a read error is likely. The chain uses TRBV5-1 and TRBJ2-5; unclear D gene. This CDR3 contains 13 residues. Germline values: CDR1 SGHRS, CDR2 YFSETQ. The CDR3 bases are TGCGCCGGCAGCCCGGACCCCCAAGAGACCCAGTACTTC. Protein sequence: CAGSPDPQETQYF.

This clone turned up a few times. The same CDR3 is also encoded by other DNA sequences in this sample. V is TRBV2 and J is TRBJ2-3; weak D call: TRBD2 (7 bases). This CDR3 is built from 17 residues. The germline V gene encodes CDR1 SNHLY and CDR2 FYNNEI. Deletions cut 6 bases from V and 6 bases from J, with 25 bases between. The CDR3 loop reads CASSLEGLGGGADTQYF. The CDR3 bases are TGTGCCAGCAGCCTTGAGGGGCTGGGGGGGGGCGCGGATACGCAGTATTTT.

The CDR3 region is CASSKRTGTYEQYF. The DNA of the CDR3 is TGTGCCAGCAGTAAAAGGACAGGGACCTACGAGCAGTACTTC. The chain joins TRBV7-2 to TRBJ2-7; 8 bases agree with TRBD1. Germline CDR1 is SGHTA and CDR2 is FQGNSA. Trimming took 6 bases from V and 2 from J; bases not matched to a gene: 6. This CDR3 has 14 residues.